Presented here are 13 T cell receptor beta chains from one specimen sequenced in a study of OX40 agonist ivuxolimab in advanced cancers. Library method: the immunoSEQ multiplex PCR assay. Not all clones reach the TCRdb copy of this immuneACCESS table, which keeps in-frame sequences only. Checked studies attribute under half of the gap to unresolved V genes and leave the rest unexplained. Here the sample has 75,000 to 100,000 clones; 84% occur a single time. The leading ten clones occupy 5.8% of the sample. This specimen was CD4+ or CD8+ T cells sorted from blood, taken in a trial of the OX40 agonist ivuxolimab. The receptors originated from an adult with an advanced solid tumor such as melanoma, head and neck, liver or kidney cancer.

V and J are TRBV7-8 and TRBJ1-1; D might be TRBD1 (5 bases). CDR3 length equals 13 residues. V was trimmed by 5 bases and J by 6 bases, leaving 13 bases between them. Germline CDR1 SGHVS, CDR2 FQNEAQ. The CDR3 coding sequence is TGTGCCAGCAGCCAGAGGGGTGGCGCTGAAGCTTTCTTT. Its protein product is CASSQRGGAEAFF.

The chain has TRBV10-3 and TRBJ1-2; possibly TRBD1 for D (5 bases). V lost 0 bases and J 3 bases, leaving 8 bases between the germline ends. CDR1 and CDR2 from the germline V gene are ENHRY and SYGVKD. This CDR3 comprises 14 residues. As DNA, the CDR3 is TGTGCCATCAGTGAGTCACAGGAAGACTATGGCTACACCTTC. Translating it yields CAISESQEDYGYTF.

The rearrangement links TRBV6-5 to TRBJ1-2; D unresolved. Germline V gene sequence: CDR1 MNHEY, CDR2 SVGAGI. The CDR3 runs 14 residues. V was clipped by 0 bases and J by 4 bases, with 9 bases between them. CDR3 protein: CASSYSSARYGYTF. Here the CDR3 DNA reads TGTGCCAGCAGTTACTCTTCAGCACGCTATGGCTACACCTTC.

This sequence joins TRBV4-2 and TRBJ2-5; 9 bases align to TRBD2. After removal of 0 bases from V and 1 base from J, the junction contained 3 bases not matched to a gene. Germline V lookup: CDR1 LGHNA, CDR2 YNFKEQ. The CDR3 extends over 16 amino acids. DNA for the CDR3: TGTGCCAGCAGCCAAGAGGGAGCGGGGGGCCAAGAGACCCAGTACTTC. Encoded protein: CASSQEGAGGQETQYF.

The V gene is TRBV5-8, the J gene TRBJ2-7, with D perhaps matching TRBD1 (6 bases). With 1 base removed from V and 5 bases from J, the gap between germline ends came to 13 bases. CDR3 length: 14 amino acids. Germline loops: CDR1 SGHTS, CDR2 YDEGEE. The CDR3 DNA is TGTGCCAGCAGCTTGTTTAACCGGGACAACGAGCAGTACTTC. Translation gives CASSLFNRDNEQYF.

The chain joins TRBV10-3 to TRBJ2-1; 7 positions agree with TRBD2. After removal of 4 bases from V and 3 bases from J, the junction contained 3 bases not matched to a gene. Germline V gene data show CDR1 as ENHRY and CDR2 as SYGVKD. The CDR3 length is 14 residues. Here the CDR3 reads CAISGEGIYNEQFF. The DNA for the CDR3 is TGTGCCATCAGTGGGGAGGGCATCTACAATGAGCAGTTCTTC.

The CDR3 loop is CASSFNQQTQYF. The CDR3 coding sequence is TGTGCCAGCAGCTTTAACCAGCAGACCCAGTACTTC. This chain joins TRBV5-6 and TRBJ2-5; D remains ambiguous. The CDR3 runs to 12 residues. Germline V gene lookup returns CDR1 SGHDT and CDR2 YYEEEE. With 2 bases removed from V and 6 bases from J, the gap between germline ends came to 8 bases.

CDR3 nucleotides: TGTGCCAGCAGTGTGGACAGGGGTTCCTACGAGCAGTACTTC. Protein sequence: CASSVDRGSYEQYF. The J gene is TRBJ2-7, the V gene TRBV2, with 9 bases lining up with TRBD1. Germline-derived CDR1 and CDR2 are SNHLY and FYNNEI. The CDR3 consists of 14 residues. J was trimmed by 1 base and V by 4 bases; bases with no gene match: 2.

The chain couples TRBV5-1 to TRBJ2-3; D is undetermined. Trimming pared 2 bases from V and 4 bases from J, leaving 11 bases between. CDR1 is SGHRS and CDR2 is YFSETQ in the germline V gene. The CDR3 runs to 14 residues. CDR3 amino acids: CASSFNPVPDTQYF. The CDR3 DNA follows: TGCGCCAGCAGCTTTAACCCAGTTCCAGATACGCAGTATTTT.

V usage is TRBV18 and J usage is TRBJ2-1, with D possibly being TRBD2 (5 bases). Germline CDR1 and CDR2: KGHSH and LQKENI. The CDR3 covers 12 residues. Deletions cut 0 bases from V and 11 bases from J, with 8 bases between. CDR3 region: CASSPPGRQQFF. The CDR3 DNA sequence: TGTGCCAGCTCACCACCAGGGAGACAGCAGTTCTTC.

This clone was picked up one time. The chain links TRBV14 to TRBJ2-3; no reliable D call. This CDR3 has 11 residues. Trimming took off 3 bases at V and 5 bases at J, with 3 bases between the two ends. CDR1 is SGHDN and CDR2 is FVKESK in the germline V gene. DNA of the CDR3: TGTGCCAGCAGCCAGCGAGATACGCAGTATTTT. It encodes CASSQRDTQYF.

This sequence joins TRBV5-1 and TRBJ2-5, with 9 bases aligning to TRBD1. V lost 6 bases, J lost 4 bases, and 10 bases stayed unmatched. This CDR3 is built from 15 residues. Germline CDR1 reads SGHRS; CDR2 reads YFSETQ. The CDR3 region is CASTFLGTGRETQYF. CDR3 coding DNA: TGCGCCAGCACCTTCCTCGGGACAGGGAGAGAGACCCAGTACTTC. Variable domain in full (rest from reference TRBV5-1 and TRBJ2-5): KAGVTQTPRYLIKTRGQQVTLSCSPISGHRSVSWYQQTPGQGLQFLFEYFSETQRNKGNFPGRFSGRQFSNSRSEMNVSTLELGDSALYLCASTFLGTGRETQYFGPGTRLLVL.

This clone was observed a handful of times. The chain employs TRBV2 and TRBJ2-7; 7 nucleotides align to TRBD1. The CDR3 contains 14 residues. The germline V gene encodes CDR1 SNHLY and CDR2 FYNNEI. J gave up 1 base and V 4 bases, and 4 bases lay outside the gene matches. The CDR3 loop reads CASSVDRISYEQYF. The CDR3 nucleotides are TGTGCCAGCAGTGTGGACAGGATTTCCTACGAGCAGTACTTC.